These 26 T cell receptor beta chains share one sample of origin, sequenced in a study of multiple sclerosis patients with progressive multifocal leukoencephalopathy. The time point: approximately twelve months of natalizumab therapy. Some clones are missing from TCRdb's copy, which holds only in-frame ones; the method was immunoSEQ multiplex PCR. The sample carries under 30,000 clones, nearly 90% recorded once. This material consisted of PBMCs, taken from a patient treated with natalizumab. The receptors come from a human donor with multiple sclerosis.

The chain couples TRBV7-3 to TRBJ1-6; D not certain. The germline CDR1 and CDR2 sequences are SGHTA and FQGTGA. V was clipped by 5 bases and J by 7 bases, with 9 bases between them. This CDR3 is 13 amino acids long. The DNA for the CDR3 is TGTGCCAGCAGCGTCTCAGCGAATTCACCCCTCCACTTT. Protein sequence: CASSVSANSPLHF.

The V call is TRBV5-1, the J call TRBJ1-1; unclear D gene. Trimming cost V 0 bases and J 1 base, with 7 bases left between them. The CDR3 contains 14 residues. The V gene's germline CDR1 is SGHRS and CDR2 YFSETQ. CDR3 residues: CASSLVISNTEAFF. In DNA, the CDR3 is TGCGCCAGCAGCTTGGTTATCTCGAACACTGAAGCTTTCTTT. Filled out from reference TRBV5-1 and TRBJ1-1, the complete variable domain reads KAGVTQTPRYLIKTRGQQVTLSCSPISGHRSVSWYQQTPGQGLQFLFEYFSETQRNKGNFPGRFSGRQFSNSRSEMNVSTLELGDSALYLCASSLVISNTEAFFGQGTRLTVV.

The CDR3 region has the DNA TGCGCCAGCAGCGGGGCAAGGAACTATGGCTACACCTTC. It yields the protein CASSGARNYGYTF. The J gene is TRBJ1-2, the V gene TRBV5-1, with TRBD1 as a possible D gene (5 bases). The length of the CDR3 is 13 residues. Trimming took off 4 bases at V and 2 bases at J, with 9 bases between the two ends. Germline loops: CDR1 SGHRS, CDR2 YFSETQ.

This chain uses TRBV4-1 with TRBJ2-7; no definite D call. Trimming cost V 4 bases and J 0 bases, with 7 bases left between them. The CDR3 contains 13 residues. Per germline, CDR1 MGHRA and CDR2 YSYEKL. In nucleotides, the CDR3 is TGCGCCAGCAGCCCTGGGAACTCCTACGAGCAGTACTTC. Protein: CASSPGNSYEQYF.

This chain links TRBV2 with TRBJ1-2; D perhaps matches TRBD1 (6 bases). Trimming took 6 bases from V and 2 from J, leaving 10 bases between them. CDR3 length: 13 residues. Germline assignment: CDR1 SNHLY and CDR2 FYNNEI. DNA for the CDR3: TGTGCCAGCAGCGTAGGACAGAACTATGGCTACACCTTC. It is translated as CASSVGQNYGYTF.

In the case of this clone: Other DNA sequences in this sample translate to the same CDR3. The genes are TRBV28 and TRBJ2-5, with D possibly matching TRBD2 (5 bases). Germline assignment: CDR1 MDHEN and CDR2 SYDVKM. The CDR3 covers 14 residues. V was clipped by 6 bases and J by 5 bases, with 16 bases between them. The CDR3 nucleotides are TGTGCCAGCAGATCGGTCGGTCCGGGGGAGACCCAGTACTTC. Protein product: CASRSVGPGETQYF.

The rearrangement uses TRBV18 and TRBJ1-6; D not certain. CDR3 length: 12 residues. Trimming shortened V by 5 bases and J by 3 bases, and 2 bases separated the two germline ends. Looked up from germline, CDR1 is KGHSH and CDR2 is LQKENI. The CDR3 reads CASSSYNSPLHF. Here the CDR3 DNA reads TGTGCCAGCTCAAGCTATAATTCACCCCTCCACTTT. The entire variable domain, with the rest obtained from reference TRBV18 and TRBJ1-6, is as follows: NAGVMQNPRHLVRRRGQEARLRCSPMKGHSHVYWYRQLPEEGLKFMVYLQKENIIDESGMPKERFSAEFPKEGPSILRIQQVVRGDSAAYFCASSSYNSPLHFGNGTRLTVT.

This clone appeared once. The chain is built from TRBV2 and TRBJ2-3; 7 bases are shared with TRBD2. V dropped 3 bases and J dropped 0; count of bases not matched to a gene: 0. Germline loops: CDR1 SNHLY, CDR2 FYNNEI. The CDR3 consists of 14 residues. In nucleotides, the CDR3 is TGTGCCAGCAGTGAGCGGGGGAGCACAGATACGCAGTATTTT. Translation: CASSERGSTDTQYF.

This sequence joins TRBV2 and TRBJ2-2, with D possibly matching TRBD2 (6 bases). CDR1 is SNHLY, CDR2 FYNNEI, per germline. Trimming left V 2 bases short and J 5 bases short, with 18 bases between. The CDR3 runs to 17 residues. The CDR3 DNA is TGTGCCAGCAGTGAAACGGGGGTCGCCGTGAAGACCGGGGAGCTGTTTTTT. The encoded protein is CASSETGVAVKTGELFF.

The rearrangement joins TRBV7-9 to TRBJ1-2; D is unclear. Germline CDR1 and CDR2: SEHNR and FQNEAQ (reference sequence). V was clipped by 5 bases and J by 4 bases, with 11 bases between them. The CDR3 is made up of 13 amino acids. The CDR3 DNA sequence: TGTGCCAGCAGCCGACACTTAGGCTATGGCTACACCTTC. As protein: CASSRHLGYGYTF.

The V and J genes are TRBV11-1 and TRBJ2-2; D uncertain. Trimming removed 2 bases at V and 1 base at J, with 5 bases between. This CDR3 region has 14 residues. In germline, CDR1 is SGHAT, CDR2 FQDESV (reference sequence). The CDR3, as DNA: TGTGCCAGCAGCTTACGGCGGAACACCGGGGAGCTGTTTTTT. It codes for CASSLRRNTGELFF.

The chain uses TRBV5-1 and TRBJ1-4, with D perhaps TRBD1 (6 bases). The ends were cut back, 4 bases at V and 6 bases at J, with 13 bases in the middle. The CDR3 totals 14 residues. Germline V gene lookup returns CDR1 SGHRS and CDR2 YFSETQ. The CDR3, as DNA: TGCGCCAGCAGCCCGGGGGGGGCTGATGAAAAACTGTTTTTT. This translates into CASSPGGADEKLFF.

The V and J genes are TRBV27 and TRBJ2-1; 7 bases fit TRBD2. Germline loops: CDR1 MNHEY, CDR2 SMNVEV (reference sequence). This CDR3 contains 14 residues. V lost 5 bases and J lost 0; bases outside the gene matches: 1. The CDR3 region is CASSPGGSYNEQFF. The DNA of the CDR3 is TGTGCCAGCAGTCCGGGGGGCTCCTACAATGAGCAGTTCTTC.

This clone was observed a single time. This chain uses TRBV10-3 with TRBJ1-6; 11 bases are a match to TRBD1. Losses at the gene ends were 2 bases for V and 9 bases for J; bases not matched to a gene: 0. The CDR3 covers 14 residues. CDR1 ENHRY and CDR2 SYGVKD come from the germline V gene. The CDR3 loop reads CAISEGTGGSPLHF. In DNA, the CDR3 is TGTGCCATCAGTGAGGGGACAGGGGGTTCACCCCTCCACTTT.

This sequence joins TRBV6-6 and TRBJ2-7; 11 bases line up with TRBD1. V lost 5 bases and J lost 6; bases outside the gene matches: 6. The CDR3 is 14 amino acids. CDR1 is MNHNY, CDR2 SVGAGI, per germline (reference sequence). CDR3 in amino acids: CASSLWTGGIEQYF. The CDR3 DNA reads TGTGCCAGCAGTCTATGGACAGGGGGCATCGAGCAGTACTTC.

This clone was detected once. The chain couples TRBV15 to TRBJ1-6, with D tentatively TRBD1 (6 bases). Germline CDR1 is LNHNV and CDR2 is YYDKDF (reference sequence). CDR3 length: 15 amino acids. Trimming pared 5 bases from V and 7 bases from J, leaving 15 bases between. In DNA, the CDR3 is TGTGCCACCAGCCCGACGGGGGCAAAAAATTCACCCCTCCACTTT. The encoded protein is CATSPTGAKNSPLHF.

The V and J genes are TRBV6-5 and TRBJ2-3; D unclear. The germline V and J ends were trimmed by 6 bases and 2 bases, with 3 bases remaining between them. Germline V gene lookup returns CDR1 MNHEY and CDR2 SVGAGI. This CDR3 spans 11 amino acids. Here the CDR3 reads CASRLTDTQYF. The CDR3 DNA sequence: TGTGCCAGCAGACTCACAGATACGCAGTATTTT.

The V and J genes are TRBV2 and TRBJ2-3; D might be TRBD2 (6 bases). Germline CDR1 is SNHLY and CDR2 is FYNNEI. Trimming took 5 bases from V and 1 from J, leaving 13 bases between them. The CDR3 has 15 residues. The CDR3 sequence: CASSMGGGGTDTQYF. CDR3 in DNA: TGTGCCAGCAGTATGGGGGGAGGTGGCACAGATACGCAGTATTTT.

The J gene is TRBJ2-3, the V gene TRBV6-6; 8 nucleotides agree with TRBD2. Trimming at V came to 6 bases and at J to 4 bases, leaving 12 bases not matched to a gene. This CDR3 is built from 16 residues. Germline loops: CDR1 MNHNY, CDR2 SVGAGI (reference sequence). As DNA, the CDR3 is TGTGCCAGCAGAACTAATTCGGGGGGGCCGGCAGATACGCAGTATTTT. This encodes CASRTNSGGPADTQYF.

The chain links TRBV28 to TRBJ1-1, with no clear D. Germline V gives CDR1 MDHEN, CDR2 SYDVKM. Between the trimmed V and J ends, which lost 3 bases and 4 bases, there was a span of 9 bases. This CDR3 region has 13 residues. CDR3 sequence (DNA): TGTGCCAGCAGTTTCGCGGATCTCACTGAAGCTTTCTTT. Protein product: CASSFADLTEAFF. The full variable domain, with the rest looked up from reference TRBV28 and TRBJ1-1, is DVKVTQSSRYLVKRTGEKVFLECVQDMDHENMFWYRQDPGLGLRLIYFSYDVKMKEKGDIPEGYSVSREKKERFSLILESASTNQTSMYLCASSFADLTEAFFGQGTRLTVV.

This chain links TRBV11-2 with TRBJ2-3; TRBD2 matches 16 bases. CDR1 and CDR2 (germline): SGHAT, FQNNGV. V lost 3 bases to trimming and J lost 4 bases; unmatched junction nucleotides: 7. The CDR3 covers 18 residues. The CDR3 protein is CASSFEGTSGGAADTQYF. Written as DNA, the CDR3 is TGTGCCAGCAGCTTTGAAGGGACTAGCGGGGGGGCGGCAGATACGCAGTATTTT.

This CDR3 is CATSRRGRGTKNTIYF. CDR3 nucleotides: TGTGCCACCAGCAGGAGAGGACGGGGCACTAAAAACACCATATATTTT. J is TRBJ1-3 and V is TRBV15; weak D call: TRBD1 (5 bases). The CDR3 contains 16 residues. Trimming pared 3 bases from V and 6 bases from J, leaving 18 bases between. Germline CDR1 is LNHNV and CDR2 is YYDKDF (reference sequence).

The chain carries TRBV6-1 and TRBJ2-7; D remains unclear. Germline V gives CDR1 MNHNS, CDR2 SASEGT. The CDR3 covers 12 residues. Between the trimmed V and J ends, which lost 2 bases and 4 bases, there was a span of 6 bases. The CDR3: CASSEMGYEQYF. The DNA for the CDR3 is TGTGCCAGCAGTGAAATGGGGTACGAGCAGTACTTC.

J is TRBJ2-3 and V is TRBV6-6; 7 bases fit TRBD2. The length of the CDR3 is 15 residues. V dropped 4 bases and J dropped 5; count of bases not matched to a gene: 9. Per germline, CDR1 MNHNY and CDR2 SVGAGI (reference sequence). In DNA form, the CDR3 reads TGTGCCAGCAGTTCAAGCCGGGGGGAGGTAGATACGCAGTATTTT. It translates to CASSSSRGEVDTQYF.

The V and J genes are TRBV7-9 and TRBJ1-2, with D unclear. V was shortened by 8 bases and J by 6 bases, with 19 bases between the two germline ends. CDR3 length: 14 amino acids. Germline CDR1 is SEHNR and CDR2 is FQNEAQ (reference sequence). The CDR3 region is CASVGPMGYHGYTF. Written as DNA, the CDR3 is TGTGCCAGCGTCGGCCCCATGGGGTACCATGGCTACACCTTC. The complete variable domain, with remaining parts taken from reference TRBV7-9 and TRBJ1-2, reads DTGVSQNPRHKITKRGQNVTFRCDPISEHNRLYWYRQTLGQGPEFLTYFQNEAQLEKSRLLSDRFSAERPKGSFSTLEIQRTEQGDSAMYLCASVGPMGYHGYTFGSGTRLTVV.

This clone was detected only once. In nucleotides, the CDR3 is TGTGCCAGCAGTGAACAAGCCCAGCACGAACAGTTCTTC. Translation gives CASSEQAQHEQFF. The chain combines TRBV6-1 with TRBJ2-1, with D unresolved. CDR1 is MNHNS and CDR2 is SASEGT in the germline V gene. There are 13 residues in the CDR3. Trimming took off 2 bases at V and 13 bases at J, with 15 bases between the two ends.